The 32 T cell receptor beta chains reported below all come from one sample, sequenced in a study of tissue T cells after allogeneic stem cell transplantation. Generated by immunoSEQ multiplex PCR, the TCRdb table keeps only in-frame clones and is missing some. The sample shows about 50,000 clones, 73% of them seen only once. Sequencing used sorted cells pooled from one or two spleens. These receptors were taken from a pool of C57BL/6 mice in good health.

In regard to this clone: Any gene name here is a mouse gene name. From the germline J gene comes the end of the CDR3, since the read stops 1 residue before it. The V gene is TRBV19, the J gene TRBJ2-2; 11 bases line up with TRBD2. The CDR3 contains 16 residues. V lost 3 bases and J lost 3; bases outside the gene matches: 4. Germline CDR1 is FNHDT and CDR2 is SITEND (reference sequence). CDR3 in amino acids: CASSKTGGGDTGQLYF. The DNA read from the CDR3 is TGTGCCAGCAGTAAGACTGGGGGGGGAGACACCGGGCAGCTCTAC.

Note on this clone: Mouse gene names and germline throughout. The observed sequence ends 1 residue before the CDR3 terminus, with the missing tail filled in from the germline J gene. This chain links TRBV31 with TRBJ2-7, with 10 positions matching TRBD1. Trimming took 1 base from V and 4 from J; bases not matched to a gene: 1. This CDR3 region has 13 residues. Germline CDR1 reads GKSSPN; CDR2 reads SITVG. CDR3 DNA (partial): TGTGCCTGGAGTCCGGGACAGGGGTATGAACAGTAC. This encodes CAWSPGQGYEQY. The entire CDR3 protein is CAWSPGQGYEQYF.

A remark on this clone: The gene names given are mouse names. The CDR3 spells CASSGRNTEVFF. The DNA read from the CDR3 is TGTGCCAGCAGTGGGAGGAACACAGAAGTCTTC. The rearrangement links TRBV13-3 to TRBJ1-1; D is unresolved. The read falls 1 residue short of the CDR3 end, and the missing part is taken from the germline J gene. This CDR3 comprises 12 residues. Germline CDR1 reads NNHDY; CDR2 reads SYVADS. Between the trimmed V and J ends, which lost 3 bases and 1 base, there was a span of 4 bases.

Regarding this clone: Genes and germline come from the mouse. The observed sequence ends 1 residue before the CDR3 terminus, with the missing tail filled in from the germline J gene. This chain links TRBV3 with TRBJ2-7; perhaps TRBD2 as D (7 bases). This CDR3 has 13 amino acids. CDR1 is SNHLY, CDR2 FYNGKV, per germline (reference sequence). Trimming pared 5 bases from V and 7 bases from J, leaving 15 bases between. The CDR3 is CASSPGWGREQYF. CDR3 DNA (partial): TGTGCCAGCAGCCCCGGCTGGGGGCGGGAACAGTAC.

As for this clone: Gene names refer to mouse genes. Partial CDR3 DNA: TGTGCCAGCAGCTTAGAACTGGACTATGAACAGTAC. Amino acid sequence: CASSLELDYEQY. The full CDR3 protein reads CASSLELDYEQYF. The rearrangement uses TRBV3 and TRBJ2-7; weak D call: TRBD2 (5 bases). The CDR3 is cut off 1 residue early in the read; its end comes from the germline J gene. Trimming took off 1 base at V and 3 bases at J, with 7 bases between the two ends. This CDR3 contains 13 residues. The germline CDR1 and CDR2 sequences are SNHLY and FYNGKV (reference sequence).

About this clone: A junction boundary mismatches the germline segment, possibly from a read error. The gene names here belong to mouse. The read stops 1 residue short of the end of the CDR3; the missing end is completed from the germline J gene. The V call is TRBV4, the J call TRBJ1-1; 7 bases map to TRBD1. The CDR3 runs to 14 residues. Germline V gives CDR1 LGHDT, CDR2 YNNKQL (reference sequence). Here the CDR3 reads CASSTGTENTEVFF. The sequenced CDR3 bases are TGTGCCAGCAGCACCGGGACAGAGAACACGGAAGTCTTC.

With respect to this clone: Gene names are the mouse ones. The read finishes 1 residue shy of the CDR3 end, and the germline J gene is used to complete it. The chain combines TRBV26 with TRBJ2-5; 12 positions agree with TRBD2. V shed 0 bases and J 0 bases; nucleotides not matched to a gene: 4. Per the germline V gene, CDR1 is KGHPV and CDR2 is FQNQEV (reference sequence). The CDR3 spans 18 residues. CDR3 protein: CASSLSGLGGINQDTQYF. CDR3 DNA, as far as it was read: TGTGCCAGCAGTCTGTCGGGACTGGGGGGCATTAACCAAGACACCCAGTAC.

Remarks on this clone: Mouse names are used for the genes. The read halts 1 residue ahead of the CDR3 end, with the missing end drawn from the germline J gene. The chain carries TRBV31 and TRBJ1-5; D ambiguous. This CDR3 spans 13 amino acids. Germline V gene data show CDR1 as GKSSPN and CDR2 as SITVG. V was cut by 0 bases and J by 6 bases, with 9 bases left in between. The chain's CDR3 is CAWSLLGGQAPLF. Partial CDR3 DNA: TGTGCCTGGAGTCTATTGGGAGGCCAGGCTCCGCTT.

With respect to this clone: The gene symbols are mouse symbols. Sequencing ends 1 residue short of the CDR3 end; the germline J gene provides the rest. This chain uses TRBV29 with TRBJ2-5; possibly TRBD2 for D (6 bases). The CDR3 totals 15 residues. Trimming cost V 0 bases and J 3 bases, with 10 bases left between them. Germline lookup yields CDR1 MSHET and CDR2 SYDVDS. The CDR3 DNA, read in part, is TGTGCTAGCAGTTTATCTCTGGGGCGTCAAGACACCCAGTAC. Its protein product is CASSLSLGRQDTQY. From start to end, the CDR3 is CASSLSLGRQDTQYF. Full variable domain (outside the CDR3, taken from reference TRBV29 and TRBJ2-5): DMKVTQMPRYLIKRMGENVLLECGQDMSHETMYWYRQDPGLGLQLIYISYDVDSNSEGDIPKGYRVSRKKREHFSLILDSAKTNQTSVYFCASSLSLGRQDTQYFGPGTRLLVL.

Turning to this clone: Genes and germline come from the mouse. The CDR3 end lies 1 residue beyond the end of the read and is filled in from the germline J gene. The rearrangement links TRBV13-2 to TRBJ2-7, with 10 bases lining up with TRBD1. This CDR3 has 15 amino acids. The germline V gene encodes CDR1 NNHNN and CDR2 SYGAGS (reference sequence). V was clipped by 3 bases and J by 4 bases; unmatched bases: 7. The sequenced part of the CDR3 DNA is TGTGCCAGCGGTGGGGGGGACAGGGGAGGATATGAACAGTAC. As protein: CASGGGDRGGYEQY. In full, the CDR3 reads CASGGGDRGGYEQYF.

As for this clone: The gene symbols are mouse symbols. Read sequence stops 1 residue before the CDR3 end, and the germline J gene provides the missing end. Other DNA sequences in this sample translate to the same CDR3. The gene calls are TRBV3 and TRBJ1-2; D possibly corresponds to TRBD1 (5 bases). V shed 5 bases and J shed 0 bases, with 7 bases lying between them. Germline assignment: CDR1 SNHLY and CDR2 FYNGKV (reference sequence). CDR3 length equals 13 residues. The sequenced part of the CDR3 DNA is TGTGCCAGCAGCCTGACAGCAAACTCCGACTACACC. Residues: CASSLTANSDYT. The complete CDR3 sequence is CASSLTANSDYTF.

Regarding this clone: Gene names and germline refer to mouse. The CDR3 is cut off 1 residue early in the read; its end comes from the germline J gene. V and J are TRBV19 and TRBJ2-4; TRBD2 might be the D (7 bases). Trimming took off 7 bases at V and 0 bases at J, with 12 bases between the two ends. Germline V gives CDR1 FNHDT, CDR2 SITEND (reference sequence). The CDR3 has 14 residues. The DNA read from the CDR3 is TGTGCCAGCGGCTGGGGGCATAGTCAAAACACCTTGTAC. The encoded protein is CASGWGHSQNTLY. The whole CDR3 sequence reads CASGWGHSQNTLYF. The full variable domain, its missing parts supplied by reference TRBV19 and TRBJ2-4, is GGIITQTPKFLIGQEGQKLTLKCQQNFNHDTMYWYRQDSGKGLRLIYYSITENDLQKGDLSEGYDASREKKSSFSLTVTSAQKNEMAVFLCASGWGHSQNTLYFGAGTRLSVL.

Concerning this clone: Gene names refer to mouse genes. The missing CDR3 end, 1 residue past where the read stops, is filled in from the germline J gene. This chain uses TRBV3 with TRBJ2-3; no clear D gene. The V and J ends lost 0 bases and 0 bases respectively, with 4 bases between them. This CDR3 has 14 residues. Germline loops: CDR1 SNHLY, CDR2 FYNGKV (reference sequence). The covered CDR3 bases are TGTGCCAGCAGCTTAGCCACTAGTGCAGAAACGCTGTAT. It is translated as CASSLATSAETLY. The CDR3 in full is CASSLATSAETLYF.

Turning to this clone: Gene names refer to mouse genes. The read gets to within 1 residue of the CDR3 end, and the germline J gene fills in the rest. V usage is TRBV3 and J usage is TRBJ2-4, with a weak D call TRBD1 (8 bases). CDR1 is SNHLY, CDR2 FYNGKV, per germline (reference sequence). The germline V and J ends were trimmed by 2 bases and 3 bases, with 12 bases remaining between them. The CDR3 consists of 15 residues. CDR3 protein: CASSLNRGGQNTLYF. CDR3 bases read: TGTGCCAGCAGCTTAAACAGGGGGGGACAAAACACCTTGTAC.

A remark on this clone: The genes and germline here are from mouse. The read halts 1 residue ahead of the CDR3 end, with the missing end drawn from the germline J gene. The chain combines TRBV14 with TRBJ2-5; D ambiguous. This CDR3 region has 12 residues. Germline values: CDR1 SGHDT, CDR2 FRDEAV. Trimming removed 3 bases at V and 6 bases at J, with 8 bases between. Incomplete CDR3 DNA: TGTGCCAGCAGTTACGGGCGGGACACCCAGTAC. This encodes CASSYGRDTQY. The full CDR3 protein reads CASSYGRDTQYF.

A note on this clone: Gene names follow the mouse nomenclature. The read terminates 1 residue before the CDR3 end, so the remaining end is supplied by the germline J gene. Other DNA sequences from this sample encode an identical CDR3 as well. The chain carries TRBV13-2 and TRBJ2-5; unclear D gene. Germline V CDR1 and CDR2: NNHNN, SYGAGS (reference sequence). There are 11 residues in the CDR3. V lost 0 bases and J 5 bases, leaving 1 base between the germline ends. The sequenced CDR3 bases are TGTGCCAGCGGTGATGCAGACACCCAGTAC. Translating it yields CASGDADTQY. Given in full, the CDR3 is CASGDADTQYF.

A word on this clone: Gene names and germline refer to mouse. Coverage ceases 1 residue before the CDR3 finishes, and the germline J gene fills in the end. This rearrangement joins TRBV1 to TRBJ1-2; weak D call: TRBD1 (5 bases). The CDR3 totals 14 residues. V lost 3 bases and J lost 1, with 9 bases in between. Germline values: CDR1 NSQYPW, CDR2 LRSPGD (reference sequence). The sequenced part of the CDR3 DNA is TGCACCTGCAGTGCTGGACAAAAAAACTCCGACTACACC. It yields the protein CTCSAGQKNSDYT. The full CDR3 protein is CTCSAGQKNSDYTF.

Details on this clone: The gene names given are mouse names. The CDR3 end falls 1 residue outside the read, so it is completed with the germline J gene. V gene TRBV3 combines with J gene TRBJ1-4, with TRBD1 as a possible D gene (6 bases). The length of the CDR3 is 15 residues. Per the germline V gene, CDR1 is SNHLY and CDR2 is FYNGKV (reference sequence). V lost 5 bases to trimming and J lost 7 bases, with 17 bases between them. Partial CDR3 DNA: TGTGCCAGCAGCCCCCGGACAGACCGGAGCGAAAGATTATTT. It is translated as CASSPRTDRSERLF. From start to end, the CDR3 is CASSPRTDRSERLFF.

In this sample, this clone turned up a few times. Genes and germline come from the mouse. Read sequence stops 1 residue before the CDR3 end, and the germline J gene provides the missing end. This specimen includes other DNA sequences encoding the same CDR3. This rearrangement joins TRBV19 to TRBJ2-7, with D perhaps matching TRBD1 (6 bases). V was clipped by 5 bases and J by 0 bases, with 9 bases between them. The germline V gene has CDR1 FNHDT and CDR2 SITEND (reference sequence). The CDR3 covers 13 residues. CDR3 DNA, as far as it was read: TGTGCCAGCAGCCTAGGGGGCTCCTATGAACAGTAC. Translated, it gives CASSLGGSYEQY. The complete CDR3 sequence is CASSLGGSYEQYF.

About this clone: Gene names follow the mouse nomenclature. Read sequence stops 1 residue before the CDR3 end, and the germline J gene provides the missing end. This CDR3 is also generated by other DNA sequences in the sample. The chain has TRBV1 and TRBJ2-4; D gene uncertain. V lost 3 bases and J lost 0, with 4 bases in between. Germline CDR1 reads NSQYPW; CDR2 reads LRSPGD (reference sequence). The CDR3 length is 13 residues. The CDR3 sequence: CTCSAGSQNTLYF. CDR3 bases read: TGCACCTGCAGTGCTGGGAGTCAAAACACCTTGTAC.

Worth noting for this clone: Gene names follow the mouse nomenclature. The read terminates 1 residue ahead of where the CDR3 ends, so the germline J gene completes it. V gene TRBV13-2 combines with J gene TRBJ2-2; D unclear. CDR1 and CDR2 (germline): NNHNN, SYGAGS (reference sequence). Trimming took 0 bases from V and 0 from J, leaving 6 bases between them. The CDR3 is 15 amino acids. The CDR3 bases that were read are TGTGCCAGCGGTGATGCCACAGCAAACACCGGGCAGCTCTAC. Amino acids: CASGDATANTGQLY. The entire CDR3 sequence reads CASGDATANTGQLYF.

As concerns this clone: Mouse names are used for the genes. CDR3 amino acids: CTCSADGGWNSPLYF. The DNA read from the CDR3 is TGCACCTGCAGTGCAGATGGGGGGTGGAATTCGCCCCTCTAC. This chain uses TRBV1 with TRBJ1-6; a possible D gene is TRBD1 (5 bases). The missing CDR3 end, 1 residue past where the read stops, is filled in from the germline J gene. Being an ORF, TRBJ1-6 has a function that is uncertain. The CDR3 is 15 residues long. The germline gives CDR1 NSQYPW, CDR2 LRSPGD (reference sequence). Trimming pared 0 bases from V and 7 bases from J, leaving 10 bases between.

Concerning this clone: Genes and germline come from the mouse. With the read ending 1 residue before the CDR3 end, the germline J gene is used to fill in that end. The gene calls are TRBV12-1 and TRBJ2-7; the match to TRBD2 covers 14 bases. CDR3 size: 14 residues. CDR1 and CDR2 from the germline V gene are SGHSN and HYEKVE. V shed 2 bases and J 6 bases; nucleotides not matched to a gene: 2. CDR3 in amino acids: CASSQGLGGPEQYF. The covered CDR3 bases are TGTGCCAGCTCTCAGGGACTGGGGGGGCCTGAACAGTAC.

As for this clone: The germline and genes are mouse ones. With the read ending 1 residue before the CDR3 end, the germline J gene is used to fill in that end. V gene TRBV24 combines with J gene TRBJ2-5, with TRBD1 as a possible D gene (6 bases). V lost 5 bases and J lost 2, with 11 bases in between. Germline V gene lookup returns CDR1 KGHTA and CDR2 FRNEEI. The CDR3 loop spans 14 amino acids. CDR3 DNA, as far as it was read: TGTGCCAGCAGTTCCAGACAGGTCCAAGACACCCAGTAC. This gives the protein CASSSRQVQDTQY. The whole CDR3 sequence is CASSSRQVQDTQYF.

This clone was detected a few times. Germline and genes here are mouse. The CDR3 end falls 1 residue outside the read, so it is completed with the germline J gene. The chain combines TRBV14 with TRBJ2-7; the match to TRBD2 covers 10 bases. V shed 1 base and J 3 bases; nucleotides not matched to a gene: 1. The CDR3 contains 14 residues. CDR1 is SGHDT, CDR2 FRDEAV, per germline. Here the CDR3 reads CASSFLGGLYEQYF. Incomplete CDR3 DNA: TGTGCCAGCAGTTTCCTGGGGGGGCTCTATGAACAGTAC.

With regard to this clone: Gene names refer to mouse genes. The read ends 1 residue shy of where the CDR3 ends; the end is completed using the germline J gene. J is TRBJ2-1 and V is TRBV1, with TRBD2 identical over 12 bases. Germline V lookup: CDR1 NSQYPW, CDR2 LRSPGD (reference sequence). The V gene end was trimmed by 4 bases and the J gene end by 0 bases; junction bases not matched to a gene: 4. The CDR3 sequence is 17 residues long. The CDR3 DNA, read in part, is TGCACCTGCAGTGAGGGACTGGGGGGCCGTAACTATGCTGAGCAGTTC. The encoded protein is CTCSEGLGGRNYAEQF. The complete CDR3 reads CTCSEGLGGRNYAEQFF.

Worth noting for this clone: Here the gene names and germline are mouse. CDR3 loop: CASRDWGDAETLYF. The sequenced part of the CDR3 DNA is TGTGCCAGCAGGGACTGGGGGGATGCAGAAACGCTGTAT. The genes are TRBV2 and TRBJ2-3, with 11 nucleotides matching TRBD2. Read coverage stops 1 residue before the CDR3 terminus; the germline J gene supplies the remainder. With 6 bases clipped from V and 2 bases from J, the junction kept 1 base outside the gene matches. CDR1 is LGHNA and CDR2 is YSYQKL in the germline V gene. CDR3 length: 14 residues.

Points on this clone: All gene names here are mouse names. The read comes to an end 1 residue before the CDR3 does, leaving the germline J gene to fill in the end. V is TRBV3 and J is TRBJ1-2, with 7 bases fitting TRBD1. Germline CDR1 reads SNHLY; CDR2 reads FYNGKV (reference sequence). The CDR3 length is 15 residues. V gave up 1 base and J gave up 0 bases; unmatched junction bases: 2. The sequenced part of the CDR3 DNA is TGTGCCAGCAGCTTAGTAGGGGGCGCAAACTCCGACTACACC. Protein sequence: CASSLVGGANSDYT. The complete CDR3 reads CASSLVGGANSDYTF.

The table lists this clone with a few counts. The germline and genes are mouse ones. The read halts 1 residue ahead of the CDR3 end, with the missing end drawn from the germline J gene. The J gene is TRBJ2-7, the V gene TRBV12-2; the D gene is possibly TRBD1 (6 bases). Trimming took 0 bases from V and 7 from J, leaving 12 bases between them. Looked up from germline, CDR1 is SGHLS and CDR2 is HYDKME. CDR3 size: 13 residues. The CDR3 bases that were read are TGTGCCAGCTCTCTCGATCAGGGGTGGGAACAGTAC. Protein sequence: CASSLDQGWEQY. The complete CDR3 reads CASSLDQGWEQYF. Looking up the rest from reference TRBV12-2 and TRBJ2-7 gives the full variable domain: NSGVVQSPRYIIKGKGERSILKCIPISGHLSVAWYQQTQGQELKFFIQHYDKMERDKGNLPSRFSVQQFDDYHSEMNMSALELEDSAVYFCASSLDQGWEQYFGPGTRLTVL.

Concerning this clone: The gene names given are mouse names. Read data end 1 residue before the CDR3 end; the end is taken from the germline J gene. The chain employs TRBV26 and TRBJ1-1; unclear D gene. The CDR3 totals 14 residues. CDR1 is KGHPV, CDR2 FQNQEV, per germline (reference sequence). Trimming cost V 0 bases and J 1 base, with 6 bases left between them. The CDR3: CASSLSRGNTEVFF. CDR3 bases read: TGTGCCAGCAGTCTGTCGAGAGGGAACACAGAAGTCTTC.

In regard to this clone: Genes and germline come from the mouse. Read coverage stops 1 residue before the CDR3 terminus; the germline J gene supplies the remainder. The chain couples TRBV3 to TRBJ2-4, with 9 bases that match TRBD2. The J segment lost 4 bases and the V segment lost 0 bases, leaving 2 bases of the junction unmatched. Germline V gives CDR1 SNHLY, CDR2 FYNGKV (reference sequence). The CDR3 spans 15 residues. This chain's CDR3 is CASSLAGGAENTLYF. The sequenced part of the CDR3 DNA is TGTGCCAGCAGCTTAGCTGGGGGGGCGGAAAACACCTTGTAC.

Comments on this clone: The genes are named according to mouse. The read stops 1 residue short of the end of the CDR3; the missing end is completed from the germline J gene. The rearrangement uses TRBV22 and TRBJ1-3; the table calls TRBD1, which could not be checked here. TRBV22 represents a pseudogene. CDR3 length equals 13 residues. The CDR3 region is CASRTGVGNTLYF. CDR3 bases read: TGTGCCAGCAGGACAGGGGTTGGAAATACGCTCTAT.